Listed here are 20 T cell receptor beta chains from one sample, sequenced in a study of blood T cell repertoires in COVID-19. Clones were sequenced by immunoSEQ multiplex PCR, and TCRdb holds only the in-frame ones, with some missing. This table has about 58,000 clones, 85% to 90% appearing once. Sequencing input: peripheral blood. The receptors were sampled from a man in his sixties with acute or convalescent COVID-19.

The table lists this clone with a count of one. The rearrangement joins TRBV19 to TRBJ1-6, with TRBD1 identical over 9 bases. CDR1 and CDR2 (germline): LNHDA, SQIVND (reference sequence). CDR3 size: 15 residues. V lost 4 bases, J lost 7 bases, and 5 bases stayed unmatched. For the CDR3, the DNA is TGTGCCAGTAGTACGGGGACAGGGAGGAATTCACCCCTCCACTTT. Translating it yields CASSTGTGRNSPLHF.

The chain employs TRBV11-3 and TRBJ2-5; the match to TRBD1 covers 9 bases. The CDR3 extends over 15 amino acids. The trim removed 1 base at V and 5 bases at J, leaving 5 bases unmatched. Germline CDR1 is SGHNT and CDR2 is YENEEA. The CDR3 bases are TGTGCCAGCAGCTTAGGTCAGACAGGGGGGGAGACCCAGTACTTC. Translating it yields CASSLGQTGGETQYF.

V is TRBV10-2 and J is TRBJ1-1, with 11 nucleotides matching TRBD1. Germline-derived CDR1 and CDR2 are WSHSY and SAAADI. CDR3 length: 15 amino acids. The J segment lost 5 bases and the V segment lost 4 bases, leaving 6 bases of the junction unmatched. Here the CDR3 DNA reads TGCGCCAGCAGTGTTGGGACAGGGGGGGAGACTGAAGCTTTCTTT. The encoded protein is CASSVGTGGETEAFF.

The V call is TRBV7-8, the J call TRBJ2-1; 9 bases map to TRBD2. The V and J ends lost 5 bases and 1 base, in that order; junction bases with no gene match: 27. Germline values: CDR1 SGHVS, CDR2 FQNEAQ. This CDR3 is 23 amino acids long. The CDR3 here is CASSPRGLSGGRAGIRSYNEQFF. The CDR3 DNA is TGTGCCAGCAGCCCCCGAGGTCTATCTGGCGGGAGGGCCGGTATCAGGTCCTACAATGAGCAGTTCTTC.

The chain joins TRBV9 to TRBJ1-4, with a possible D match to TRBD1 (6 bases). V shed 2 bases and J shed 4 bases, with 9 bases lying between them. The length of the CDR3 is 14 residues. The germline gives CDR1 SGDLS, CDR2 YYNGEE. CDR3 nucleotides: TGTGCCAGCAGCGTCAAGGGGGATAATGAAAAACTGTTTTTT. The encoded protein is CASSVKGDNEKLFF.

This clone was recorded a few times. The gene calls are TRBV4-2 and TRBJ1-4; unclear D gene. Looked up from germline, CDR1 is LGHNA and CDR2 is YNFKEQ. This CDR3 contains 15 residues. V was shortened by 1 base and J by 8 bases, with 14 bases between the two germline ends. CDR3 residues: CASSQVLRVGEKLFF. The CDR3 bases are TGTGCCAGCAGCCAAGTCTTACGGGTAGGAGAAAAACTGTTTTTT.

The CDR3 nucleotides read TGTGCCAGCAGCTTAAGCGGGAGACCAGACGAGCAGTACTTC. It is translated as CASSLSGRPDEQYF. The chain employs TRBV7-9 and TRBJ2-7; 8 positions agree with TRBD2. The germline gives CDR1 SEHNR, CDR2 FQNEAQ (reference sequence). The CDR3 contains 14 residues. After removal of 2 bases from V and 5 bases from J, the junction contained 5 bases not matched to a gene.

The V gene is TRBV30, the J gene TRBJ2-2; D is ambiguous. Deletions cut 4 bases from V and 7 bases from J, with 10 bases between. CDR1 and CDR2 (germline): GTSNPN, SVGIG (reference sequence). The CDR3 extends over 12 amino acids. This CDR3 reads CAWTPSVGELFF. The DNA for the CDR3 is TGTGCCTGGACCCCCTCTGTCGGGGAGCTGTTTTTT.

V usage is TRBV7-2 and J usage is TRBJ1-6; D is uncertain. The CDR3 extends over 12 amino acids. Trimming stripped 3 bases from V and 10 bases from J, with 7 bases between. CDR1 SGHTA and CDR2 FQGNSA come from the germline V gene. CDR3 in DNA: TGTGCCAGCAGCTTGACAAACTCACCCCTCCACTTT. Residues: CASSLTNSPLHF.

This clone was seen only once. The chain joins TRBV18 to TRBJ2-3; D perhaps matches TRBD2 (5 bases). V was pared by 2 bases and J by 0 bases, with 15 bases between. This CDR3 is built from 17 residues. Germline lookup yields CDR1 KGHSH and CDR2 LQKENI. The CDR3 DNA reads as TGTGCCAGCTCACCAGCCGCGGACTCAAAAAGCACAGATACGCAGTATTTT. It yields the protein CASSPAADSKSTDTQYF.

The V and J genes are TRBV6-2 or TRBV6-3 and TRBJ2-7, with 8 bases lining up with TRBD1. The CDR3 extends over 16 amino acids. V trimming: 6 bases; J trimming: 7 bases; junction bases outside the gene matches: 17. Germline CDR1 MNHEY, CDR2 SVGEGT. CDR3 in amino acids: CASSPGQVQLGEEQYF. As DNA, the CDR3 is TGTGCCAGCAGCCCGGGACAGGTCCAACTAGGGGAGGAGCAGTACTTC.

The chain combines TRBV10-3 with TRBJ1-5; TRBD1 agrees at 7 bases. V lost 5 bases, J lost 6 bases, and 7 bases stayed unmatched. Germline assignment: CDR1 ENHRY and CDR2 SYGVKD. CDR3 length: 14 residues. The CDR3 is CAISLDRVSQPQHF. The CDR3 bases are TGTGCCATCAGTCTTGACAGGGTGAGTCAGCCCCAGCATTTT.

Comments on this clone: Other DNA sequences within the sample encode an identical CDR3. The V call is TRBV28, the J call TRBJ1-5; the D gene is possibly TRBD1 (5 bases). Trimming cost V 3 bases and J 1 base, with 7 bases left between them. The germline CDR1 and CDR2 sequences are MDHEN and SYDVKM. The CDR3 runs to 14 residues. The DNA of the CDR3 is TGTGCCAGCAGTTTCCCAGGGAGCAATCAGCCCCAGCATTTT. Its protein is CASSFPGSNQPQHF.

This chain joins TRBV9 and TRBJ2-2, with D maybe TRBD1 (5 bases). Trimming stripped 0 bases from V and 5 bases from J, with 14 bases between. The CDR3 is made up of 16 amino acids. Germline-derived CDR1 and CDR2 are SGDLS and YYNGEE. The CDR3 sequence: CASSVDQGSGTGELFF. CDR3 nucleotides: TGTGCCAGCAGCGTAGATCAGGGCTCAGGGACCGGGGAGCTGTTTTTT.

V is TRBV7-2 and J is TRBJ1-1; possible D gene TRBD1, 6 bases. The CDR3 sequence is 13 residues long. Deletions cut 5 bases from V and 4 bases from J, with 11 bases between. Germline CDR1 SGHTA, CDR2 FQGNSA. This CDR3 is CASSIVGGTEAFF. The CDR3 DNA is TGTGCCAGCAGCATAGTAGGGGGCACTGAAGCTTTCTTT.

The chain has TRBV27 and TRBJ1-2; 8 positions agree with TRBD1. The junction had 6 bases not matched to a gene; V was cut back by 5 bases and J by 7 bases. In germline, CDR1 is MNHEY, CDR2 SMNVEV (reference sequence). The CDR3 extends over 13 amino acids. CDR3: CASSAQGARGYTF. The CDR3 bases are TGTGCCAGCAGTGCCCAGGGGGCGCGTGGCTACACCTTC.

V usage is TRBV6-4 and J usage is TRBJ2-3, with 7 positions matching TRBD2. Germline values: CDR1 MRHNA, CDR2 SNTAGT. Trimming at V came to 3 bases and at J to 1 base, leaving 7 bases not matched to a gene. CDR3 length: 16 residues. CDR3 nucleotide sequence: TGTGCCAGCAGTGATTCGGGACTATCAGGCACAGATACGCAGTATTTT. Encoded protein: CASSDSGLSGTDTQYF.

The rearrangement joins TRBV27 to TRBJ1-1; D is unresolved. The CDR3 covers 13 residues. Trimming removed 3 bases from V and 4 bases from J, with 9 bases in between. Germline V gene data show CDR1 as MNHEY and CDR2 as SMNVEV (reference sequence). CDR3 coding DNA: TGTGCCAGCAGTTTTTCTCGGAGCACTGAAGCTTTCTTT. Its protein product is CASSFSRSTEAFF.

The V and J genes are TRBV27 and TRBJ1-4; the D gene is possibly TRBD1 (6 bases). The CDR3 has 20 amino acids. Trimming stripped 5 bases from V and 0 bases from J, with 25 bases between. The germline V gene has CDR1 MNHEY and CDR2 SMNVEV (reference sequence). CDR3 nucleotide sequence: TGTGCCAGCAGTCCCACCATCCGCCCCGGGACACAGGCAACTAATGAAAAACTGTTTTTT. Translation gives CASSPTIRPGTQATNEKLFF.

This clone has a single count. This CDR3 is CASSFYPGSHKGQGDYGYTF. As DNA, the CDR3 is TGTGCCAGCAGTTTCTACCCTGGGTCTCATAAGGGACAGGGGGACTATGGCTACACCTTC. The V and J genes are TRBV27 and TRBJ1-2; 11 bases are a match to TRBD1. V trimming: 3 bases; J trimming: 3 bases; junction bases outside the gene matches: 18. The CDR3 loop spans 20 amino acids. From germline, CDR1 is MNHEY and CDR2 SMNVEV (reference sequence).